Following are 14 T cell receptor beta chains from one sample sequenced in a study of T cells in tuberculosis. As to time point: new active TB diagnosis, blood taken before or within 7 days of starting treatment. Repertoires were generated with immunoSEQ multiplex PCR, while TCRdb's copy carries only in-frame clones and drops some. The sample holds 30,000 to 35,000 clones, 87% seen once. Sample: PBMCs, taken at tuberculosis diagnosis. These receptors came from an adult with tuberculosis.

The chain recombines TRBV6-5 with TRBJ1-6, with unresolved D. Deletions cut 6 bases from V and 0 bases from J, with 6 bases between. The germline gives CDR1 MNHEY, CDR2 SVGAGI. The length of the CDR3 is 14 residues. The CDR3 here is CASSRSSYNSPLHF. Written as DNA, the CDR3 is TGTGCCAGCAGCCGCAGCTCCTATAATTCACCCCTCCACTTT.

The V and J genes are TRBV2 and TRBJ2-2; D gene ambiguous. The CDR3 has 14 amino acids. Germline-derived CDR1 and CDR2 are SNHLY and FYNNEI. V was shortened by 3 bases and J by 0 bases, with 5 bases between the two germline ends. In DNA form, the CDR3 reads TGTGCCAGCAGTGAGAGGCCGAACACCGGGGAGCTGTTTTTT. This codes for CASSERPNTGELFF.

The chain uses TRBV28 and TRBJ1-4, with D perhaps TRBD1 (6 bases). The V and J ends lost 7 bases and 7 bases respectively, with 13 bases between them. Germline V gene data show CDR1 as MDHEN and CDR2 as SYDVKM. This CDR3 has 13 residues. In nucleotides, the CDR3 is TGTGCCAGCAAGGGGGGGGCTGGTGAAAAACTGTTTTTT. Protein: CASKGGAGEKLFF.

J is TRBJ2-5 and V is TRBV28, with 7 bases lining up with TRBD1. The CDR3 is made up of 13 amino acids. Germline V gene data show CDR1 as MDHEN and CDR2 as SYDVKM. V was clipped by 10 bases and J by 5 bases; unmatched bases: 10. CDR3 amino acids: CATRGQVMETQYF. CDR3 nucleotides: TGTGCCACAAGGGGGCAGGTGATGGAGACCCAGTACTTC.

DNA of the CDR3: TGTGCCAGCAGTCGGACTTGGACCGGGGCCCAGTACTTC. Translation: CASSRTWTGAQYF. The chain is built from TRBV28 and TRBJ2-5; possible D gene TRBD2, 5 bases. The CDR3 contains 13 residues. Germline V CDR1 and CDR2: MDHEN, SYDVKM. Between the trimmed V and J ends, which lost 5 bases and 9 bases, there was a span of 16 bases.

This chain links TRBV6-1 with TRBJ2-7; possible D gene TRBD2, 5 bases. This CDR3 spans 15 amino acids. Trimming took 4 bases from V and 1 from J, leaving 14 bases between them. CDR1 and CDR2 from the germline V gene are MNHNS and SASEGT. For the CDR3, the DNA is TGTGCCAGCAGTGGCGACTACCGCGGGTCCTACGAGCAGTACTTC. This codes for CASSGDYRGSYEQYF.

This clone was recorded only once. The J gene is TRBJ2-7, the V gene TRBV6-6; tentatively, D is TRBD2 (7 bases). CDR1 is MNHNY and CDR2 is SVGAGI in the germline V gene (reference sequence). V dropped 2 bases and J dropped 4 bases, with 18 bases sitting between them. The CDR3 is 16 amino acids. Written as DNA, the CDR3 is TGTGCCAGCAGTTACGGGGGGGCGGGAGATGGGTACGAGCAGTACTTC. Its translation is CASSYGGAGDGYEQYF.

This chain links TRBV7-9 with TRBJ2-5; maybe TRBD1 (6 bases). Germline CDR1 and CDR2: SEHNR and FQNEAQ (reference sequence). V lost 2 bases to trimming and J lost 4 bases, with 8 bases between them. This CDR3 region has 13 residues. In nucleotides, the CDR3 is TGTGCCAGCAGCTTACAACAGGGAGAGACCCAGTACTTC. Its translation is CASSLQQGETQYF.

V is TRBV10-1 and J is TRBJ1-6; the D gene is possibly TRBD1 (6 bases). This CDR3 is built from 13 residues. The V and J ends lost 11 bases and 7 bases respectively, with 15 bases between them. Germline V gene lookup returns CDR1 WNHNN and CDR2 SYGVQD (reference sequence). The CDR3 spells CAPPGHHNSPLHF. The DNA for the CDR3 is TGCGCCCCCCCGGGACATCACAATTCACCCCTCCACTTT.

The chain is built from TRBV25-1 and TRBJ1-1; weak D call: TRBD1 (6 bases). Looked up from germline, CDR1 is MGHDK and CDR2 is SYGVNS. The CDR3 is 13 residues long. Trimming took 6 bases from V and 0 from J, leaving 8 bases between them. DNA of the CDR3: TGTGCCAGCAGCGGACAGATGAACACTGAAGCTTTCTTT. It translates to CASSGQMNTEAFF.

The chain couples TRBV10-3 to TRBJ2-7; possibly TRBD2 for D (6 bases). CDR3 size: 20 residues. In germline, CDR1 is ENHRY, CDR2 SYGVKD. The V end lost 2 bases, the J end lost 2 bases, and 28 bases lay between the germline ends. The CDR3 sequence: CAISEAPDYETPFQPYEQYF. The CDR3 DNA follows: TGTGCCATCAGTGAGGCCCCGGACTACGAAACCCCCTTCCAGCCCTACGAGCAGTACTTC.

This chain connects TRBV5-1 to TRBJ2-5; 9 bases agree with TRBD2. Per the germline V gene, CDR1 is SGHRS and CDR2 is YFSETQ. V lost 3 bases to trimming and J lost 1 base; unmatched junction nucleotides: 7. CDR3 length: 16 residues. This CDR3 is CASSSGGSGSQETQYF. The CDR3 DNA follows: TGCGCCAGCAGCTCAGGTGGTAGCGGGAGCCAAGAGACCCAGTACTTC. Full variable domain (outside the CDR3, taken from reference TRBV5-1 and TRBJ2-5): KAGVTQTPRYLIKTRGQQVTLSCSPISGHRSVSWYQQTPGQGLQFLFEYFSETQRNKGNFPGRFSGRQFSNSRSEMNVSTLELGDSALYLCASSSGGSGSQETQYFGPGTRLLVL.

This rearrangement joins TRBV6-5 to TRBJ2-1; a weak D match, TRBD2 (5 bases). Germline CDR1 and CDR2: MNHEY and SVGAGI. V was clipped by 6 bases and J by 3 bases, with 12 bases between them. This CDR3 has 14 amino acids. CDR3 region: CASSSGIYYNEQFF. For the CDR3, the DNA is TGTGCCAGCAGCTCCGGGATATACTACAATGAGCAGTTCTTC.

The genes are TRBV6-6 and TRBJ2-1; a possible D gene is TRBD2 (6 bases). CDR1 is MNHNY and CDR2 is SVGAGI in the germline V gene (reference sequence). V lost 5 bases to trimming and J lost 5 bases, with 10 bases between them. This CDR3 comprises 13 residues. CDR3 coding DNA: TGTGCCAGCAGTCAGCGGGCGGACAATGAGCAGTTCTTC. It yields the protein CASSQRADNEQFF.